These 26 T cell receptor beta chains were sequenced from one sample in a study of blood T cell repertoires in COVID-19. TCRdb's table, derived via immunoSEQ multiplex PCR, lists solely in-frame clones and lacks some. The data contain roughly 46,000 clones, around four fifths of them singletons. Sequencing was carried out using peripheral blood. The receptors were sampled from a man aged 60-69 years with active COVID-19.

This clone has a single count. The rearrangement uses TRBV6-4 and TRBJ2-1, with D maybe TRBD1 (6 bases). Per germline, CDR1 MRHNA and CDR2 SNTAGT. Trimming pared 6 bases from V and 5 bases from J, leaving 17 bases between. The length of the CDR3 is 15 residues. CDR3 bases: TGTGCCAGCAGCCGACGCTGGACAGACAACAATGAGCAGTTCTTC. It yields the protein CASSRRWTDNNEQFF.

This chain joins TRBV6-1 and TRBJ1-6; the D is unclear. The CDR3 is 15 residues long. Germline V gene lookup returns CDR1 MNHNS and CDR2 SASEGT. Trimming shortened V by 2 bases and J by 6 bases, and 11 bases separated the two germline ends. This CDR3 reads CASSEFRAGNSPLHF. The CDR3 DNA reads TGTGCCAGCAGTGAATTTCGGGCGGGTAATTCACCCCTCCACTTT.

The chain uses TRBV3-1 (or the pseudogene TRBV3-2) and TRBJ1-3; D is unresolved. Germline assignment: CDR1 LGHDT and CDR2 YNNKEL (reference sequence). Trimming pared 4 bases from V and 0 bases from J, leaving 7 bases between. This CDR3 spans 14 amino acids. Here the CDR3 reads CASSLTVSGNTIYF. For the CDR3, the DNA is TGTGCCAGCAGCCTAACGGTCTCTGGAAACACCATATATTTT.

In its sample, this clone is medium-sized. The rearrangement joins TRBV2 to TRBJ2-1, with 11 bases aligning to TRBD2. V dropped 8 bases and J dropped 5; count of bases not matched to a gene: 20. The CDR3 covers 19 residues. CDR1 and CDR2 from the germline V gene are SNHLY and FYNNEI. The CDR3: CASRSSFRVAGGPDNEQFF. The CDR3 coding sequence is TGTGCCAGCCGCTCCTCATTTAGAGTAGCGGGAGGGCCGGACAATGAGCAGTTCTTC.

This sequence joins TRBV6-5 and TRBJ1-5; tentative D call: TRBD1 (5 bases). Trimming left V 8 bases short and J 3 bases short, with 14 bases between. The germline V gene encodes CDR1 MNHEY and CDR2 SVGAGI. The CDR3 extends over 14 amino acids. Here the CDR3 reads CASSKGWDNQPQHF. CDR3 coding DNA: TGTGCCAGCTCAAAGGGGTGGGACAATCAGCCCCAGCATTTT.

By sample fraction, this clone is medium-sized. The J gene is TRBJ2-7, the V gene TRBV28; weak D call: TRBD2 (7 bases). CDR1 and CDR2 from the germline V gene are MDHEN and SYDVKM. The CDR3 has 14 residues. Trimming took 1 base from V and 7 from J, leaving 14 bases between them. This CDR3 is CASSLYREGGEQYF. The CDR3 DNA reads as TGTGCCAGCAGTTTATATAGAGAGGGGGGGGAGCAGTACTTC.

V and J are TRBV14 and TRBJ1-1; TRBD1 matches 8 bases. Germline V gene data show CDR1 as SGHDN and CDR2 as FVKESK. V was clipped by 0 bases and J by 1 base; unmatched bases: 4. This CDR3 is 16 amino acids long. CDR3 nucleotides: TGTGCCAGCAGCCAAGATGGGGACAGGAGGAACACTGAAGCTTTCTTT. Amino acids: CASSQDGDRRNTEAFF.

The table lists this clone with a count of one. The chain employs TRBV5-1 and TRBJ2-7; 7 bases are a match to TRBD1. The trim removed 4 bases at V and 5 bases at J, leaving 12 bases unmatched. CDR3 size: 15 residues. The germline gives CDR1 SGHRS, CDR2 YFSETQ. CDR3 nucleotide sequence: TGCGCCAGCAGCCCCACCGGGACAGCGGTCGACGAGCAGTACTTC. It yields the protein CASSPTGTAVDEQYF.

This chain connects TRBV10-3 to TRBJ2-3; tentatively, D is TRBD2 (5 bases). The CDR3 consists of 12 residues. Germline CDR1 reads ENHRY; CDR2 reads SYGVKD. V lost 11 bases and J 0 bases, leaving 9 bases between the germline ends. CDR3 sequence: CASGGSTDTQYF. CDR3 sequence (DNA): TGTGCCTCCGGCGGGAGCACAGATACGCAGTATTTT.

The chain uses TRBV19 and TRBJ2-2; 13 nucleotides align to TRBD2. The ends lost 6 bases at V and 6 bases at J; junction bases unmatched: 4. The CDR3 runs to 15 residues. CDR1 and CDR2 (germline): LNHDA, SQIVND (reference sequence). The CDR3 is CASRPGLAGSGELFF. CDR3 coding DNA: TGTGCCAGTAGACCGGGACTAGCGGGATCCGGGGAGCTGTTTTTT.

This clone was seen only once. The CDR3 is CASSEAGLMNTGELFF. CDR3 nucleotides: TGTGCCAGCAGTGAAGCGGGGCTGATGAACACCGGGGAGCTGTTTTTT. The J gene is TRBJ2-2, the V gene TRBV2; tentative D call: TRBD1 (5 bases). The V end was cut by 0 bases, the J end by 1 base, with 9 bases between. The germline gives CDR1 SNHLY, CDR2 FYNNEI. This CDR3 spans 16 amino acids.

The chain uses TRBV29-1 and TRBJ2-2; TRBD1 matches 8 bases. Germline assignment: CDR1 SQVTM and CDR2 ANQGSEA. There are 13 residues in the CDR3. Trimming took 7 bases from V and 2 from J; bases not matched to a gene: 3. CDR3 nucleotides: TGCAGCGGGGGACAGGTTAACACCGGGGAGCTGTTTTTT. As protein: CSGGQVNTGELFF.

J is TRBJ1-4 and V is TRBV2; D is possibly TRBD1 (5 bases). V was pared by 3 bases and J by 7 bases, with 9 bases between. Germline V CDR1 and CDR2: SNHLY, FYNNEI. The CDR3 covers 13 residues. As DNA, the CDR3 is TGTGCCAGCAGTGACTCAGGGTTTGAAAAACTGTTTTTT. Translated: CASSDSGFEKLFF.

In DNA form, the CDR3 reads TGCGCCAGCAGCTTGGCCCCCGGGACAGGGGGCATTCAGGCTGAAGCTTTCTTT. Translated, it gives CASSLAPGTGGIQAEAFF. This sequence joins TRBV5-1 and TRBJ1-1; 12 nucleotides agree with TRBD1. Germline values: CDR1 SGHRS, CDR2 YFSETQ. Trimming removed 0 bases from V and 6 bases from J; junction bases left unmatched: 12. This CDR3 comprises 18 residues. Full variable domain (missing parts from reference TRBV5-1 and TRBJ1-1): KAGVTQTPRYLIKTRGQQVTLSCSPISGHRSVSWYQQTPGQGLQFLFEYFSETQRNKGNFPGRFSGRQFSNSRSEMNVSTLELGDSALYLCASSLAPGTGGIQAEAFFGQGTRLTVV.

Worth noting for this clone: In the same sample, other DNA sequences code for this CDR3. The chain uses TRBV30 and TRBJ2-3, with D possibly being TRBD2 (5 bases). CDR1 and CDR2 from the germline V gene are GTSNPN and SVGIG (reference sequence). The V and J ends lost 0 bases and 1 base respectively, with 5 bases between them. The CDR3 is 13 residues long. DNA for the CDR3: TGTGCCTGGAGTGTCGGGGGCACAGATACGCAGTATTTT. Its protein is CAWSVGGTDTQYF.

The rearrangement links TRBV27 to TRBJ2-1, with TRBD1 matching over 8 bases. The V segment lost 6 bases and the J segment 6 bases; nucleotides outside the gene matches: 7. Looked up from germline, CDR1 is MNHEY and CDR2 is SMNVEV (reference sequence). The CDR3 consists of 14 residues. DNA of the CDR3: TGTGCCAGCAGCCCCTGGACAGGGTCCAATGAGCAGTTCTTC. Its protein product is CASSPWTGSNEQFF.

The V call is TRBV21-1, the J call TRBJ1-6; TRBD1, as called in the table, went unchecked against the DNA. TRBV21-1 represents a pseudogene. This CDR3 has 19 residues. As DNA, the CDR3 is TGTGCCAGCAGCAAAGTCAGATCATATCCCTTTCCCTATAATTCACCCCTCCACTTT. It codes for CASSKVRSYPFPYNSPLHF.

This clone was found once. This rearrangement joins TRBV7-6 to TRBJ1-6, with 7 nucleotides matching TRBD1. J was trimmed by 3 bases and V by 2 bases; bases with no gene match: 16. CDR1 SGHVS and CDR2 FNYEAQ come from the germline V gene. The CDR3 runs 20 residues. CDR3 amino acids: CASSLKDLPLGTDYNSPLHF. DNA of the CDR3: TGTGCCAGCAGCTTAAAGGATCTGCCCCTCGGGACAGACTATAATTCACCCCTCCACTTT. Filled out from reference TRBV7-6 and TRBJ1-6, the complete variable domain reads GAGVSQSPRYKVTKRGQDVALRCDPISGHVSLYWYRQALGQGPEFLTYFNYEAQQDKSGLPNDRFSAERPEGSISTLTIQRTEQRDSAMYRCASSLKDLPLGTDYNSPLHFGNGTRLTVT.

This clone is medium-sized in the sample. V and J are TRBV2 and TRBJ2-1, with a possible D match to TRBD1 (6 bases). The germline gives CDR1 SNHLY, CDR2 FYNNEI. Trimming left V 4 bases short and J 4 bases short, with 11 bases between. The CDR3 spans 14 residues. CDR3 protein: CASSGSGVYNEQFF. The CDR3 DNA follows: TGTGCCAGCAGTGGGTCAGGGGTGTACAATGAGCAGTTCTTC.

The chain recombines TRBV6-5 with TRBJ1-3; no firm D call. V was clipped by 0 bases and J by 3 bases, with 12 bases between them. Per the germline V gene, CDR1 is MNHEY and CDR2 is SVGAGI. The CDR3 covers 16 residues. DNA for the CDR3: TGTGCCAGCAGTTACTCGTCTGGCGCGGTTGGAAACACCATATATTTT. Protein product: CASSYSSGAVGNTIYF.

This chain links TRBV14 with TRBJ1-6, with 8 positions matching TRBD1. Trimming cost V 6 bases and J 7 bases; bases outside gene matches: 8. Germline lookup yields CDR1 SGHDN and CDR2 FVKESK. This CDR3 has 15 residues. CDR3 region: CASRRAGGLNSPLHF. CDR3 DNA: TGTGCCAGCAGGAGGGCAGGGGGCCTGAATTCACCCCTCCACTTT. Variable domain in full (rest from reference TRBV14 and TRBJ1-6): EAGVTQFPSHSVIEKGQTVTLRCDPISGHDNLYWYRRVMGKEIKFLLHFVKESKQDESGMPNNRFLAERTGGTYSTLKVQPAELEDSGVYFCASRRAGGLNSPLHFGNGTRLTVT.

The chain carries TRBV7-2 and TRBJ1-6; TRBD1 aligns across 8 bases. The CDR3 totals 16 residues. In germline, CDR1 is SGHTA, CDR2 FQGNSA. V dropped 4 bases and J dropped 8; count of bases not matched to a gene: 10. The CDR3 nucleotides read TGTGCCAGCAGCTCTAGTGCAGGGGGCGTTGATTCACCCCTCCACTTT. The encoded protein is CASSSSAGGVDSPLHF.

This clone was picked up one time. Because the CDR3's place on the DNA is in doubt, the DNA is left out and the CDR3 is given as listed by TCRdb. V usage is TRBV30 and J usage is TRBJ1-1; the table assigns TRBD1, which was not confirmed against the DNA. Per germline, CDR1 GTSNPN and CDR2 SVGIG (reference sequence). The CDR3 contains 13 residues when both ends are counted. The CDR3 here is CAWSVGQGSWGFF.

The chain employs TRBV4-1 and TRBJ1-6; no clear D. Germline CDR1 and CDR2: MGHRA and YSYEKL. V was trimmed by 1 base and J by 7 bases, leaving 5 bases between them. This CDR3 is built from 13 residues. This CDR3 is CASSQVQNSPLHF. In nucleotides, the CDR3 is TGCGCCAGCAGCCAAGTGCAGAATTCACCCCTCCACTTT.

This clone appeared a few times. CDR3: CASSEAAGGLPDTQYF. In nucleotides, the CDR3 is TGTGCCAGCAGTGAAGCGGCGGGGGGGCTCCCAGATACGCAGTATTTT. V is TRBV2 and J is TRBJ2-3; 9 bases agree with TRBD2. CDR1 and CDR2 (germline): SNHLY, FYNNEI. The CDR3 is made up of 16 amino acids. V shed 0 bases, J shed 4 bases, and the junction held 5 bases outside the gene matches.

This clone was counted only a few times. The chain is built from TRBV29-1 and TRBJ1-4; TRBD1 is a possible D gene (5 bases). CDR1 and CDR2 from the germline V gene are SQVTM and ANQGSEA. V gave up 4 bases and J gave up 7 bases, with 10 bases separating them. The CDR3 is 12 amino acids. The DNA for the CDR3 is TGCAGCGTTGCGGGGGTGGGTGAAAAACTGTTTTTT. Its translation: CSVAGVGEKLFF. The variable domain in full, completed from reference TRBV29-1 and TRBJ1-4, reads SAVISQKPSRDICQRGTSLTIQCQVDSQVTMMFWYRQQPGQSLTLIATANQGSEATYESGFVIDKFPISRPNLTFSTLTVSNMSPEDSSIYLCSVAGVGEKLFFGSGTQLSVL.